The 32 T cell receptor beta chains below come from one sample, sequenced in a study of T cell clones after liver transplantation. TCRdb's table, derived via immunoSEQ multiplex PCR, lists solely in-frame clones and lacks some. The sample yields under 55,000 clones, around 84% seen once. The sample consisted of CD4+ T cells from blood, taken 24 months after liver transplant. The origin of the receptors is a human patient who received a liver transplant. Some T cells may have originated in the graft donor.

This chain joins TRBV4-2 and TRBJ2-1; TRBD1 aligns across 7 bases. The CDR3 loop spans 16 amino acids. V shed 3 bases, J shed 7 bases, and the junction held 12 bases outside the gene matches. Germline values: CDR1 LGHNA, CDR2 YNFKEQ. CDR3 sequence reads: CASSQNTPGQQNEQFF. The CDR3 DNA is TGTGCCAGCAGCCAGAATACTCCGGGACAGCAAAATGAGCAGTTCTTC.

The rearrangement uses TRBV7-2 and TRBJ1-1, with D unresolved. Germline values: CDR1 SGHTA, CDR2 FQGNSA. The CDR3 has 12 amino acids. V dropped 4 bases and J dropped 1 base, with 4 bases sitting between them. The CDR3 reads CASSWTNTEAFF. CDR3 nucleotide sequence: TGTGCCAGCAGCTGGACGAACACTGAAGCTTTCTTT. The complete variable domain, with remaining parts taken from reference TRBV7-2 and TRBJ1-1, reads GAGVSQSPSNKVTEKGKDVELRCDPISGHTALYWYRQSLGQGLEFLIYFQGNSAPDKSGLPSDRFSAERTGGSVSTLTIQRTQQEDSAVYLCASSWTNTEAFFGQGTRLTVV.

This clone came up a few times. For the CDR3, the DNA is TGTGCCAGCGGGGACTCATTCACAGATACGCAGTATTTT. It is translated as CASGDSFTDTQYF. The chain joins TRBV2 to TRBJ2-3; D might be TRBD2 (6 bases). Germline loops: CDR1 SNHLY, CDR2 FYNNEI. V was clipped by 8 bases and J by 2 bases, with 11 bases between them. The CDR3 spans 13 residues.

This rearrangement joins TRBV4-3 to TRBJ1-1; 8 nucleotides line up with TRBD1. Germline V gives CDR1 LGHNA, CDR2 YSLEER. This CDR3 has 14 amino acids. V shed 2 bases, J shed 4 bases, and the junction held 3 bases outside the gene matches. The CDR3 region has the DNA TGCGCCAGCAGCCAAAGACAGGGGACCACTGAAGCTTTCTTT. It yields the protein CASSQRQGTTEAFF.

This chain connects TRBV28 to TRBJ2-1; 9 bases are shared with TRBD2. Germline lookup yields CDR1 MDHEN and CDR2 SYDVKM. Trimming removed 3 bases from V and 3 bases from J; junction bases left unmatched: 3. The CDR3 runs 15 residues. The CDR3: CASSFRLAVYNEQFF. For the CDR3, the DNA is TGTGCCAGCAGTTTCAGACTAGCGGTCTACAATGAGCAGTTCTTC.

The chain recombines TRBV5-4 with TRBJ2-1, with TRBD1 as a possible D gene (8 bases). CDR1 and CDR2 from the germline V gene are SGHNT and YYREEE (reference sequence). The CDR3 has 15 residues. The V and J ends lost 4 bases and 4 bases respectively, with 15 bases between them. The CDR3 protein is CASSPTGGDYNEQFF. CDR3 bases: TGTGCCAGCAGCCCCACAGGGGGGGATTACAATGAGCAGTTCTTC.

The gene calls are TRBV7-8 and TRBJ2-2; 7 nucleotides line up with TRBD1. This CDR3 is built from 15 residues. The V segment lost 5 bases and the J segment 2 bases; nucleotides outside the gene matches: 5. The germline gives CDR1 SGHVS, CDR2 FQNEAQ. CDR3 residues: CASSVRQGNTGELFF. The CDR3 nucleotides read TGTGCCAGCAGCGTTCGACAGGGTAACACCGGGGAGCTGTTTTTT.

The chain has TRBV9 and TRBJ2-1, with 10 positions matching TRBD2. CDR3 length: 17 amino acids. Germline CDR1 and CDR2: SGDLS and YYNGEE. Trimming cost V 3 bases and J 4 bases; bases outside gene matches: 10. As DNA, the CDR3 is TGTGCCAGCAGCGCTCGGGCTGGGACTAGCGTATACAATGAGCAGTTCTTC. Translated: CASSARAGTSVYNEQFF.

V gene TRBV5-4 combines with J gene TRBJ2-5; a weak D match, TRBD1 (6 bases). The V and J ends lost 4 bases and 3 bases respectively, with 13 bases between them. CDR1 SGHNT and CDR2 YYREEE come from the germline V gene (reference sequence). The CDR3 length is 14 residues. This CDR3 reads CASSARTVEETQYF. Here the CDR3 DNA reads TGTGCCAGCAGCGCAAGGACAGTGGAAGAGACCCAGTACTTC. The full variable domain, completed using reference TRBV5-4 and TRBJ2-5, is ETGVTQSPTHLIKTRGQQVTLRCSSQSGHNTVSWYQQALGQGPQFIFQYYREEENGRGNFPPRFSGLQFPNYSSELNVNALELDDSALYLCASSARTVEETQYFGPGTRLLVL.

The gene calls are TRBV5-1 and TRBJ2-5, with D possibly matching TRBD1 (5 bases). V shed 1 base and J shed 2 bases, with 12 bases lying between them. In germline, CDR1 is SGHRS, CDR2 YFSETQ. The CDR3 is 15 amino acids. The CDR3 region is CASSLSPGPQETQYF. CDR3 DNA: TGCGCCAGCAGCTTGTCTCCAGGGCCTCAAGAGACCCAGTACTTC.

The CDR3 bases are TGCGCCATCCGAGGAAACACCATATATTTT. This codes for CAIRGNTIYF. This chain uses TRBV10-1 with TRBJ1-3; D remains ambiguous. The germline gives CDR1 WNHNN, CDR2 SYGVQD (reference sequence). The V gene lost 10 bases and the J gene lost 4 bases, with 5 bases spanning the gap. The CDR3 is 10 residues long.

The V call is TRBV7-3, the J call TRBJ2-1, with 14 bases aligning to TRBD2. The germline V gene encodes CDR1 SGHTA and CDR2 FQGTGA. The CDR3 runs to 17 residues. The V and J ends lost 3 bases and 7 bases, in that order; junction bases with no gene match: 8. CDR3 nucleotides: TGTGCCAGCAGCTTGCCGGGACTAGCGGGAGTAAAGAATGAGCAGTTCTTC. The encoded protein is CASSLPGLAGVKNEQFF. The whole variable domain, filled in from reference TRBV7-3 and TRBJ2-1, reads GAGVSQTPSNKVTEKGKYVELRCDPISGHTALYWYRQSLGQGPEFLIYFQGTGAADDSGLPNDRFFAVRPEGSVSTLKIQRTERGDSAVYLCASSLPGLAGVKNEQFFGPGTRLTVL.

The chain joins TRBV6-5 to TRBJ2-7, with D possibly matching TRBD2 (6 bases). The CDR3 runs to 12 residues. Trimming removed 6 bases from V and 5 bases from J, with 11 bases in between. Germline V lookup: CDR1 MNHEY, CDR2 SVGAGI. CDR3 amino acids: CASREGNHEQYF. The CDR3 DNA is TGTGCCAGCAGGGAGGGGAACCACGAGCAGTACTTC.

The chain employs TRBV2 and TRBJ1-5; 9 bases are a match to TRBD1. The CDR3 runs 15 residues. Germline V gene data show CDR1 as SNHLY and CDR2 as FYNNEI. Trimming removed 6 bases from V and 6 bases from J; junction bases left unmatched: 9. The CDR3 spells CASRSQGAHGQPQHF. The DNA for the CDR3 is TGTGCCAGCAGATCACAGGGGGCTCATGGTCAGCCCCAGCATTTT.

This clone turned up a few times. The chain has TRBV5-1 and TRBJ2-5; 7 bases agree with TRBD1. From germline, CDR1 is SGHRS and CDR2 YFSETQ. V lost 0 bases, J lost 4 bases, and 9 bases stayed unmatched. This CDR3 has 16 residues. The CDR3 protein is CASSLARDRGAETQYF. The DNA of the CDR3 is TGCGCCAGCAGCTTGGCCCGGGACAGAGGGGCAGAGACCCAGTACTTC.

The chain recombines TRBV7-2 with TRBJ1-6; D ambiguous. Germline V lookup: CDR1 SGHTA, CDR2 FQGNSA. There are 13 residues in the CDR3. The V and J ends lost 6 bases and 6 bases respectively, with 9 bases between them. The CDR3 here is CASRLNPNSPLHF. In nucleotides, the CDR3 is TGTGCCAGCAGACTCAATCCTAATTCACCCCTCCACTTT.

The chain recombines TRBV28 with TRBJ2-7; D is undetermined. Germline loops: CDR1 MDHEN, CDR2 SYDVKM. This CDR3 has 15 amino acids. V was cut by 4 bases and J by 2 bases, with 15 bases left in between. CDR3 bases: TGTGCCAGCAGTTCCCACGGCCCGAACCCCTACGAGCAGTACTTC. This sequence encodes CASSSHGPNPYEQYF.

J is TRBJ1-1 and V is TRBV6-6; D remains unclear. There are 11 residues in the CDR3. Germline lookup yields CDR1 MNHNY and CDR2 SVGAGI (reference sequence). Trimming took off 1 base at V and 5 bases at J, with 2 bases between the two ends. The CDR3 protein is CASSYFTEAFF. The CDR3 region has the DNA TGTGCCAGCAGTTACTTTACTGAAGCTTTCTTT.

The V gene is TRBV21-1, the J gene TRBJ1-2. TRBV21-1 is tagged as a pseudogene. The CDR3 loop spans 14 amino acids. In DNA form, the CDR3 reads TGTGCCAGCAGCCCTCCCGATGAGACCGAGGGCTACACCTTC. As protein: CASSPPDETEGYTF.

The rearrangement joins TRBV28 to TRBJ1-5, with D possibly being TRBD1 (6 bases). The CDR3 is made up of 16 amino acids. Looked up from germline, CDR1 is MDHEN and CDR2 is SYDVKM. V was clipped by 5 bases and J by 0 bases, with 14 bases between them. The DNA for the CDR3 is TGTGCCAGCAGTCAACCGGGGGGCGTTAGCAATCAGCCCCAGCATTTT. Translation gives CASSQPGGVSNQPQHF.

This chain connects TRBV27 to TRBJ2-7; 12 bases fit TRBD1. This CDR3 comprises 15 residues. V was pared by 7 bases and J by 6 bases, with 10 bases of the junction left unmatched. Per germline, CDR1 MNHEY and CDR2 SMNVEV (reference sequence). This CDR3 reads CASKKVGTGGAEQYF. In nucleotides, the CDR3 is TGTGCCAGCAAAAAGGTGGGGACAGGGGGCGCCGAGCAGTACTTC.

The chain combines TRBV7-9 with TRBJ1-3; the D gene is possibly TRBD1 (5 bases). Germline V gene lookup returns CDR1 SEHNR and CDR2 FQNEAQ (reference sequence). The CDR3 contains 18 residues. The V and J ends lost 2 bases and 4 bases respectively, with 21 bases between them. The CDR3 region is CASSLPGLSLSSGNTIYF. CDR3 nucleotides: TGTGCCAGCAGCTTACCGGGACTCTCCCTCTCTTCGGGAAACACCATATATTTT.

The CDR3 loop is CASSGQRNSNQPQHF. The CDR3, as DNA: TGTGCCAGCAGTGGACAGCGGAATAGCAATCAGCCCCAGCATTTT. This rearrangement joins TRBV27 to TRBJ1-5, with a tentative D call TRBD1 (6 bases). CDR1 and CDR2 from the germline V gene are MNHEY and SMNVEV (reference sequence). CDR3 size: 15 residues. V shed 5 bases and J shed 0 bases, with 11 bases lying between them.

The chain joins TRBV9 to TRBJ1-1; D is undetermined. The CDR3 spans 13 residues. V lost 4 bases, J lost 5 bases, and 12 bases lay in between. Germline V gives CDR1 SGDLS, CDR2 YYNGEE. The CDR3 region is CASSPSPGTEAFF. The CDR3 DNA sequence: TGTGCCAGCAGCCCCAGCCCTGGGACTGAAGCTTTCTTT. The full variable domain, rest sourced from reference TRBV9 and TRBJ1-1, is DSGVTQTPKHLITATGQRVTLRCSPRSGDLSVYWYQQSLDQGLQFLIQYYNGEERAKGNILERFSAQQFPDLHSELNLSSLELGDSALYFCASSPSPGTEAFFGQGTRLTVV.

This clone was seen more than once but under ten times. The identical CDR3 is also encoded by other nucleotide sequences in the sample. This chain links TRBV7-9 with TRBJ1-1, with TRBD1 matching over 7 bases. The CDR3 has 14 residues. CDR1 is SEHNR and CDR2 is FQNEAQ in the germline V gene (reference sequence). Trimming cost V 3 bases and J 0 bases; bases outside gene matches: 1. Here the CDR3 reads CASSLGTVNTEAFF. The DNA for the CDR3 is TGTGCCAGCAGCTTGGGGACAGTGAACACTGAAGCTTTCTTT.

The V gene is TRBV28, the J gene TRBJ2-2; the D gene is possibly TRBD1 (5 bases). V shed 2 bases and J shed 6 bases, with 13 bases lying between them. Germline-derived CDR1 and CDR2 are MDHEN and SYDVKM. This CDR3 is built from 15 residues. CDR3 loop: CASSLMTARSGELFF. CDR3 sequence (DNA): TGTGCCAGCAGTTTAATGACAGCAAGGTCCGGGGAGCTGTTTTTT.

The chain combines TRBV6-1 with TRBJ2-3, with 7 nucleotides matching TRBD1. After removal of 4 bases from V and 0 bases from J, the junction contained 1 base not matched to a gene. The CDR3 consists of 14 residues. Germline V gene sequence: CDR1 MNHNS, CDR2 SASEGT. The CDR3 bases are TGTGCCAGCAGTGTGGACAGGAGCACAGATACGCAGTATTTT. Translating gives CASSVDRSTDTQYF.

The chain uses TRBV5-1 and TRBJ2-5, with D hard to call. Trimming removed 7 bases at V and 5 bases at J, with 9 bases between. Germline values: CDR1 SGHRS, CDR2 YFSETQ. The CDR3 loop spans 11 amino acids. In DNA, the CDR3 is TGCGCCAGCTCGCAACGGGAGACCCAGTACTTC. It codes for CASSQRETQYF. The full variable domain, in which reference TRBV5-1 and TRBJ2-5 provide the parts outside the CDR3, is KAGVTQTPRYLIKTRGQQVTLSCSPISGHRSVSWYQQTPGQGLQFLFEYFSETQRNKGNFPGRFSGRQFSNSRSEMNVSTLELGDSALYLCASSQRETQYFGPGTRLLVL.

The gene calls are TRBV25-1 and TRBJ2-5; possibly TRBD1 for D (6 bases). The length of the CDR3 is 11 residues. CDR1 MGHDK and CDR2 SYGVNS come from the germline V gene. Trimming shortened V by 6 bases and J by 5 bases, and 7 bases separated the two germline ends. CDR3 residues: CASRRGETQYF. The CDR3 nucleotides are TGTGCCAGCAGGAGGGGGGAGACCCAGTACTTC. Together with reference TRBV25-1 and TRBJ2-5, the CDR3 gives the full variable domain: EADIYQTPRYLVIGTGKKITLECSQTMGHDKMYWYQQDPGMELHLIHYSYGVNSTEKGDLSSESTVSRIRTEHFPLTLESARPSHTSQYLCASRRGETQYFGPGTRLLVL.

This clone was counted a few times. The V gene is TRBV19, the J gene TRBJ1-1; tentatively, D is TRBD1 (5 bases). Trimming shortened V by 5 bases and J by 1 base, and 11 bases separated the two germline ends. This CDR3 has 14 residues. Germline loops: CDR1 LNHDA, CDR2 SQIVND (reference sequence). The chain's CDR3 is CASSPGLQNTEAFF. The DNA for the CDR3 is TGTGCCAGTAGTCCGGGACTGCAGAACACTGAAGCTTTCTTT.

The V gene is TRBV27, the J gene TRBJ2-7; no reliable D call. V gave up 7 bases and J gave up 3 bases, with 16 bases separating them. This CDR3 has 14 residues. The germline gives CDR1 MNHEY, CDR2 SMNVEV (reference sequence). CDR3 region: CASNRHGSHYEQYF. The CDR3, as DNA: TGTGCCAGCAATCGGCACGGCTCTCACTACGAGCAGTACTTC.

The chain combines TRBV6-1 with TRBJ2-1, with 11 positions matching TRBD1. The CDR3 loop spans 14 amino acids. Germline loops: CDR1 MNHNS, CDR2 SASEGT. Trimming removed 8 bases from V and 7 bases from J; junction bases left unmatched: 7. CDR3 coding DNA: TGTGCCAGCCCCGGACAGGGGGCCTTAAATGAGCAGTTCTTC. It is translated as CASPGQGALNEQFF.